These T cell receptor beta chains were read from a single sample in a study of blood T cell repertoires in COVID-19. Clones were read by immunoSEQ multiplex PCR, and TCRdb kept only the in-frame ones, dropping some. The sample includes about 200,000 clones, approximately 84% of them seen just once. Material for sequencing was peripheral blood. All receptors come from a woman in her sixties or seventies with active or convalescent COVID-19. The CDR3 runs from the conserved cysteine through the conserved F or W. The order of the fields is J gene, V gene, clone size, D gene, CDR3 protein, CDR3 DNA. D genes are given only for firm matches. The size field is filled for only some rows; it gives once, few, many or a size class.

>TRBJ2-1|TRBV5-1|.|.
CASSLSSYNEQFF
TGCGCCAGCTCGCTAAGCTCCTACAATGAGCAGTTCTTC
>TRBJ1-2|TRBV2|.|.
CASSAGQHYGYTF
TGTGCCAGCAGCGCCGGACAGCACTATGGCTACACCTTC
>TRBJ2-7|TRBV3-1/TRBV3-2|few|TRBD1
CASSPDRIDEQYF
TGTGCCAGCAGCCCGGACAGGATCGACGAGCAGTACTTC
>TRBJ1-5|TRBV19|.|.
CASRPGLSNQPQHF
TGTGCCAGTAGGCCGGGACTTAGCAATCAGCCCCAGCATTTT
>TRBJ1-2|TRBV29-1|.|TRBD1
CSVEVGQRSVYTF
TGCAGCGTTGAGGTGGGACAGAGGTCGGTCTACACCTTC
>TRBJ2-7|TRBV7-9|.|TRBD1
CASSSHAGQEPSYEQYF
TGTGCCAGCAGCTCTCATGCGGGACAGGAGCCCTCCTACGAGCAGTACTTC
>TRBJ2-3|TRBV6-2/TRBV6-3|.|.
CASSYVGPIQAQYF
TGTGCCAGCAGTTACGTTGGCCCCATACAGGCGCAGTATTTT
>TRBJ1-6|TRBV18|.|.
CASSPQNQNSPLHF
TGTGCCAGCTCACCACAAAATCAGAATTCACCCCTCCACTTT
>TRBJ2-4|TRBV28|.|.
CASSRGGPLDIAKNIQYF
TGTGCCAGCAGTCGGGGAGGTCCGCTCGATATAGCCAAAAACATTCAGTACTTC
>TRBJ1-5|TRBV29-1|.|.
CSVDKGGFQHF
TGCAGCGTCGACAAGGGAGGGTTCCAGCATTTT
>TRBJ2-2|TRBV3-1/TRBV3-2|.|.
CASSPRRGSRLNTGELFF
TGTGCCAGCAGCCCCCGCCGGGGGAGCAGGTTGAACACCGGGGAGCTGTTTTTT
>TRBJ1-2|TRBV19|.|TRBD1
CASSSQSTGAPGGYTF
TGTGCCAGTAGTTCGCAGTCGACAGGGGCACCGGGGGGCTACACCTTC
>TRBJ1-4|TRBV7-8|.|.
CASSFQATNEKLFF
TGTGCCAGCAGCTTCCAGGCAACTAATGAAAAACTGTTTTTT
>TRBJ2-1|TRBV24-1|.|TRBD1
CATRDRGPTYNEQFF
TGTGCCACCAGGGACAGGGGCCCAACCTACAATGAGCAGTTCTTC
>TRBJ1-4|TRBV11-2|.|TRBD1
CASSLDRVGEKLFF
TGTGCCAGCAGCCTCGACAGGGTGGGGGAAAAACTGTTTTTT
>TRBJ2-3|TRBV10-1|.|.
CASIPRATDTQYF
TGCGCCAGCATCCCCAGGGCTACAGATACGCAGTATTTT
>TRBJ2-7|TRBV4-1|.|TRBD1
CASSITGTGAQEQYF
TGCGCCAGCAGCATTACCGGGACAGGGGCCCAGGAGCAGTACTTC
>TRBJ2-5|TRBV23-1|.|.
CASSMGLSQETQYF
TGCGCCAGCAGTATGGGACTGTCACAAGAGACCCAGTACTTC
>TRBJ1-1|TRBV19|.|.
CASKAGVNTEAFF
TGTGCCAGTAAGGCAGGGGTGAACACTGAAGCTTTCTTT
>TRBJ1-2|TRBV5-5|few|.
CASSLERGGYTF
TGTGCCAGCAGCTTGGAGCGGGGGGGCTACACCTTC
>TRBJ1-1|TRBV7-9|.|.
CASSRYRERDTEAFF
TGTGCCAGCAGCCGATATAGAGAACGGGACACTGAAGCTTTCTTT
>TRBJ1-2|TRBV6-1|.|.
CASSDRVYGYTF
TGTGCCAGCAGTGACAGGGTCTATGGCTACACCTTC
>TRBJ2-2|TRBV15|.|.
CATSRAVASIGELFF
TGTGCCACCAGCAGAGCTGTCGCTAGCATAGGGGAGCTGTTTTTT
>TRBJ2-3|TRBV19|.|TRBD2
CASSMAGGVTDTQYF
TGTGCCAGTAGTATGGCGGGAGGCGTCACAGATACGCAGTATTTT
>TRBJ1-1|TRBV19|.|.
CASSIRILTNTEAFF
TGTGCCAGTAGTATTCGGATACTGACTAACACTGAAGCTTTCTTT
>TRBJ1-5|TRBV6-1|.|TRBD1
CASSEMDRASQPQHF
TGTGCCAGCAGTGAAATGGACAGGGCATCTCAGCCCCAGCATTTT
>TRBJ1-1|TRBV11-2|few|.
CASSLGAGWNTEAFF
TGTGCCAGCAGCTTAGGTGCAGGGTGGAACACTGAAGCTTTCTTT
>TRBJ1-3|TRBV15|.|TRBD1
CATSRGRQGTGNTIYF
TGTGCCACCAGCAGAGGACGACAGGGCACTGGAAACACCATATATTTT
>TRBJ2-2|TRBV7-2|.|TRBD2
CASSPGWSGKGTGELFF
TGTGCCAGCAGCCCGGGATGGAGCGGGAAGGGCACCGGGGAGCTGTTTTTT
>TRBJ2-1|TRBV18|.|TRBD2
CASSPRLAGTYNEQFF
TGTGCCAGCTCACCACGACTAGCGGGGACCTACAATGAGCAGTTCTTC
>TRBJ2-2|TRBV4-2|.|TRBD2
CASSQDPSTSGSPGELFF
TGTGCCAGCAGCCAAGATCCTAGTACTAGCGGGAGCCCCGGGGAGCTGTTTTTT
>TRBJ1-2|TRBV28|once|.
CASRLQGYYGYTF
TGTGCCAGCAGACTACAGGGATACTATGGCTACACCTTC
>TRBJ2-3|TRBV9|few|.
CASAMVDTQYF
TGTGCCAGCGCTATGGTAGATACGCAGTATTTT
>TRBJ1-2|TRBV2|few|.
CASRFRGGSYGYTF
TGTGCCAGCAGATTCCGTGGGGGGAGCTATGGCTACACCTTC
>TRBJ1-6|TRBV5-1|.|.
CASSLSRGGNNSPLHF
TGCGCCAGCAGCTTGTCCCGTGGGGGCAATAATTCACCCCTCCACTTT
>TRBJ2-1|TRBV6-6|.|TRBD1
CASSSSRDRAYNEQFF
TGTGCCAGCAGTTCTTCCCGGGACAGGGCATACAATGAGCAGTTCTTC
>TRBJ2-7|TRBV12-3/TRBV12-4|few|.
CASSFGRSYEQYF
TGTGCCAGCAGTTTTGGGAGGAGCTACGAGCAGTACTTC
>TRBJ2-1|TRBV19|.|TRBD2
CASRTSGRDEQFF
TGTGCCAGTCGGACTAGCGGGAGGGATGAGCAGTTCTTC
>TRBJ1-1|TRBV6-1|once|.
CASSETGEAFF
TGTGCCAGCAGTGAAACAGGCGAAGCTTTCTTT
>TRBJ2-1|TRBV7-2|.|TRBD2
CASSLGGGRAHREQFF
TGTGCCAGCAGCTTAGGAGGCGGGAGGGCCCACCGGGAGCAGTTCTTC
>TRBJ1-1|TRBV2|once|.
CASRTLRDIRYTEAFF
TGTGCCAGCAGGACTCTCCGGGACATCAGATACACTGAAGCTTTCTTT
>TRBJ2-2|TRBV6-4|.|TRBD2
CASSGGGPGELFF
TGTGCCAGCAGTGGCGGGGGGCCCGGGGAGCTGTTTTTT
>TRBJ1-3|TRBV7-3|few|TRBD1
CASSLGPGGSGNTIYF
TGTGCCAGCAGCTTAGGCCCAGGGGGCTCTGGAAACACCATATATTTT
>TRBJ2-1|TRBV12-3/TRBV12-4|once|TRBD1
CASSRDRYNEQFF
TGTGCCAGCAGTAGGGACAGATACAATGAGCAGTTCTTC
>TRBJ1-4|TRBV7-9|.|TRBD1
CASSFIAGGTGSQKLFF
TGTGCCAGCAGCTTTATTGCCGGCGGGACAGGGAGTCAAAAACTGTTTTTT
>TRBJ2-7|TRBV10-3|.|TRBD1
CAISSPGQGSYEQYF
TGTGCCATCAGTTCCCCGGGACAGGGTTCTTACGAGCAGTACTTC
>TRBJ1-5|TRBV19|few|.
CASSIFPRGGYQPQHF
TGTGCCAGTAGTATTTTCCCCCGCGGCGGCTATCAGCCCCAGCATTTT
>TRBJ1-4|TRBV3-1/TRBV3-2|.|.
CASSGTDDKFNEKLFF
TGTGCCAGCAGCGGGACTGACGATAAATTCAATGAAAAACTGTTTTTT
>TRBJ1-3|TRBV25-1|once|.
CASSDPIGISGNTIYF
TGTGCCAGCAGTGATCCCATCGGGATCTCTGGAAACACCATATATTTT
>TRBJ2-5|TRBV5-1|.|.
CASSLETGRQETQYF
TGCGCCAGCAGCTTGGAAACAGGTCGCCAAGAGACCCAGTACTTC
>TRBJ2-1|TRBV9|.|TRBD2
CASSVVGGGRAANEQFF
TGTGCCAGCAGCGTAGTAGGGGGCGGGAGGGCCGCGAATGAGCAGTTCTTC
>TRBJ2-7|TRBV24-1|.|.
CATSDTGSYEQYF
TGTGCCACCAGTGACACAGGTTCCTACGAGCAGTACTTC